The T cell receptor (beta chain) described here comes from a study of blood T cell repertoires in COVID-19. Study as a whole: T cells, B-cell-depleted T cells, or PBMCs supplied cDNA or gDNA.

Sequencing used immunoSEQ multiplex PCR; TCRdb keeps in-frame clones, though not all of them. The repertoire holds around 220,000 clones, with over 75% as singletons. The germline V gene encodes CDR1 KGHDR and CDR2 SFDVKD. The CDR3 runs 14 residues. Between the trimmed V and J ends, which lost 6 bases and 4 bases, there was a span of 14 bases. This clonotype was obtained from a middle-aged woman who had recovered from COVID-19. The sequenced sample was peripheral blood. The rearrangement uses TRBV24-1 and TRBJ1-2, with D possibly being TRBD1 (6 bases). The CDR3 spells CATSKDSISYGYTF. In nucleotides, the CDR3 is TGTGCCACCAGTAAGGACAGTATAAGCTATGGCTACACCTTC.